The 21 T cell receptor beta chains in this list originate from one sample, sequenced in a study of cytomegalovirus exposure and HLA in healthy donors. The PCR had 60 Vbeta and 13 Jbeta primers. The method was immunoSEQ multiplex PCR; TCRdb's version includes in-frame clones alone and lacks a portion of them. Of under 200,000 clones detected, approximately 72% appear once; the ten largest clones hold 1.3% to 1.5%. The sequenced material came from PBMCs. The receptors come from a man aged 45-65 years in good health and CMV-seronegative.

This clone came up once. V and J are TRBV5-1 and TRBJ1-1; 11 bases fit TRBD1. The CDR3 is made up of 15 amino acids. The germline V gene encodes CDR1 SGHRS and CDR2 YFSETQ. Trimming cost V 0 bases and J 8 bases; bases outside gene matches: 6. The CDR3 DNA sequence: TGCGCCAGCAGCTTGGCCATGGACAGGGGGCGCGAAGCTTTCTTT. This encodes CASSLAMDRGREAFF.

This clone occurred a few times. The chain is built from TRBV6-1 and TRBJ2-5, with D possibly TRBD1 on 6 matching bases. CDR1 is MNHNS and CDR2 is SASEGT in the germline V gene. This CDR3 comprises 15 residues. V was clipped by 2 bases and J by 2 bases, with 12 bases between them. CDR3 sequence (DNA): TGTGCCAGCAGTGAACCGCCCAGGGGACAAGAGACCCAGTACTTC. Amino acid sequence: CASSEPPRGQETQYF.

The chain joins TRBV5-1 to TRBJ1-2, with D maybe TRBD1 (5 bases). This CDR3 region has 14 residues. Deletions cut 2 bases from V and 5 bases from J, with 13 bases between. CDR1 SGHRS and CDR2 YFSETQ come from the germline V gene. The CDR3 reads CASSLSGSGYGYTF. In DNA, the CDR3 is TGCGCCAGCAGCTTATCAGGGTCCGGGTATGGCTACACCTTC.

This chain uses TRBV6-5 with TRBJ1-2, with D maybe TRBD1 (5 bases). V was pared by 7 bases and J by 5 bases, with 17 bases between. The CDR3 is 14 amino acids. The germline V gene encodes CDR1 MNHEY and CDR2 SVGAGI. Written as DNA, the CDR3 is TGTGCCAGCACGCTACGTGGGGAGGGGTATGGCTACACCTTC. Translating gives CASTLRGEGYGYTF.

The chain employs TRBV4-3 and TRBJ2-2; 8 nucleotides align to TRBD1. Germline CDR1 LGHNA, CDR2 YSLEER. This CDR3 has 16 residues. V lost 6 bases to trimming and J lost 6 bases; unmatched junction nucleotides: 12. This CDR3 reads CASSRAWTGWPGELFF. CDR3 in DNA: TGCGCCAGCAGTCGGGCGTGGACAGGGTGGCCCGGGGAGCTGTTTTTT.

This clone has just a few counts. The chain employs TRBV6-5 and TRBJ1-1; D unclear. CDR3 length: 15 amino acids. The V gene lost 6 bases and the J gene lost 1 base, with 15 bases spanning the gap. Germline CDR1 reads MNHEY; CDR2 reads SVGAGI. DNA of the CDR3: TGTGCCAGCAGACCTCCCTTCGGGTGGAACACTGAAGCTTTCTTT. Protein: CASRPPFGWNTEAFF.

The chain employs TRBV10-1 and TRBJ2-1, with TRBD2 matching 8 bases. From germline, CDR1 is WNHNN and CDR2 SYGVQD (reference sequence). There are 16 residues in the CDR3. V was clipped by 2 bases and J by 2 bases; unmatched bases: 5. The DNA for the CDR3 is TGCGCCAGCAGTGAGAATGCGGGGGGCCCCTACAATGAGCAGTTCTTC. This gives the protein CASSENAGGPYNEQFF.

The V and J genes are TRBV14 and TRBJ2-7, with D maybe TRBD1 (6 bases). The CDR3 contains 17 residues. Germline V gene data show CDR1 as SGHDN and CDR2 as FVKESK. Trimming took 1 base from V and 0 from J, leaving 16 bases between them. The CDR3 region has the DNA TGTGCCAGCAGCCAAGGCACCGCCAGGGGCCGCTCCTACGAGCAGTACTTC. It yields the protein CASSQGTARGRSYEQYF.

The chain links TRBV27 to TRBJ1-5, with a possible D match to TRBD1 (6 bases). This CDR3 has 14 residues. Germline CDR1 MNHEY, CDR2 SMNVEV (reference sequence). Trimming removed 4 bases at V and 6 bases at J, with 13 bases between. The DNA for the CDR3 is TGTGCCAGCAGTTCAGGGGTGCAAGGTCAGCCCCAGCATTTT. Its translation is CASSSGVQGQPQHF.

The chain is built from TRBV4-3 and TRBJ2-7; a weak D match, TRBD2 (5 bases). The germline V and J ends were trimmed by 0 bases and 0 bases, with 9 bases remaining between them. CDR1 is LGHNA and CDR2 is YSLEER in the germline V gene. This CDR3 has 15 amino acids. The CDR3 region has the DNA TGCGCCAGCAGCCAAGAACTAGGGAACTCCTACGAGCAGTACTTC. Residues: CASSQELGNSYEQYF.

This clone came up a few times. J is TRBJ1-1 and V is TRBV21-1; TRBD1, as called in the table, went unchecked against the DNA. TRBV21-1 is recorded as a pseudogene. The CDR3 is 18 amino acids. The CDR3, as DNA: TGTGCCAGCGGGCAGACCTACTTGAGACAGGGGGCGAACACTGAAGCTTTCTTT. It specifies CASGQTYLRQGANTEAFF.

CDR3 DNA sequence: TGTGCCAGCAGTTCCGCCCGGGACAGCGGAAACACCGGGGAGCTGTTTTTT. It codes for CASSSARDSGNTGELFF. The chain uses TRBV27 and TRBJ2-2; the match to TRBD1 covers 7 bases. The J segment lost 2 bases and the V segment lost 4 bases, leaving 10 bases of the junction unmatched. CDR1 and CDR2 from the germline V gene are MNHEY and SMNVEV (reference sequence). There are 17 residues in the CDR3.

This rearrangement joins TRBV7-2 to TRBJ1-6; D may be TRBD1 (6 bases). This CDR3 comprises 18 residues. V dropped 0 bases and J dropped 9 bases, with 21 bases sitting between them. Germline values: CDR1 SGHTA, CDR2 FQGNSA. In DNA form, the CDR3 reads TGTGCCAGCAGCTTAGCTGGTGGCCCTACAGGGTTCGCTTCACCCCTCCACTTT. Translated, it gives CASSLAGGPTGFASPLHF.

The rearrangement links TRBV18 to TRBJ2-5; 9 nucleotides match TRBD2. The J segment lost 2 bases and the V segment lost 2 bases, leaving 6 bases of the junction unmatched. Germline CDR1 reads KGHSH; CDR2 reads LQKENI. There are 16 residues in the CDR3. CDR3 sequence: CASSPSSGILQETQYF. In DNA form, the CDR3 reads TGTGCCAGCTCACCATCTAGCGGGATTCTTCAAGAGACCCAGTACTTC. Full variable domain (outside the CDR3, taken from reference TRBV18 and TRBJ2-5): NAGVMQNPRHLVRRRGQEARLRCSPMKGHSHVYWYRQLPEEGLKFMVYLQKENIIDESGMPKERFSAEFPKEGPSILRIQQVVRGDSAAYFCASSPSSGILQETQYFGPGTRLLVL.

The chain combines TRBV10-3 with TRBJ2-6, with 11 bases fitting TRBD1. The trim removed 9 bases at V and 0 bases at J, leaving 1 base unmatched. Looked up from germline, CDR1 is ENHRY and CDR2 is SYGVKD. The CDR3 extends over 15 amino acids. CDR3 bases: TGTGCCATGGGGACAGGGGGCTCTGGGGCCAACGTCCTGACTTTC. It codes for CAMGTGGSGANVLTF.

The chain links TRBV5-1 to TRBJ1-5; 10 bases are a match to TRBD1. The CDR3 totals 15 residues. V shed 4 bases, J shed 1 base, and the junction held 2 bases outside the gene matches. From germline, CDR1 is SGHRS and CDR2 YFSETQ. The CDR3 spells CASSEGQGSNQPQHF. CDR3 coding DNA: TGCGCCAGCAGCGAGGGACAGGGGAGCAATCAGCCCCAGCATTTT.

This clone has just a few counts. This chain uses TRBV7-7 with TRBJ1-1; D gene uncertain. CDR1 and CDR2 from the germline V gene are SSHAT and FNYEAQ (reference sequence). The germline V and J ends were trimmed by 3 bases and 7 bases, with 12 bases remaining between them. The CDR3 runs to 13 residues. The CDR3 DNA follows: TGTGCCAGCAGCTTGAGCAGGTCCAGTGAAGCTTTCTTT. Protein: CASSLSRSSEAFF.

CDR3 DNA sequence: TGTGCCAGCAGTTATTCCGGGACTCCGAACACCGGGGAGCTGTTTTTT. Translation gives CASSYSGTPNTGELFF. This chain links TRBV6-6 with TRBJ2-2; a weak D match, TRBD2 (6 bases). The CDR3 runs to 16 residues. Per germline, CDR1 MNHNY and CDR2 SVGAGI (reference sequence). The V end lost 3 bases, the J end lost 0 bases, and 11 bases lay between the germline ends.

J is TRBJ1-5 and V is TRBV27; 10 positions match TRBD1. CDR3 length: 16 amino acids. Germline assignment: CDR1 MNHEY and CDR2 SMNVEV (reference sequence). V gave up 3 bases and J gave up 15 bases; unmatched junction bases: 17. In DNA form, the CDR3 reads TGTGCCAGCAGTTTTTCTGGGGACAGGGGAAGGTTTGTAATGCATTTT. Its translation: CASSFSGDRGRFVMHF.

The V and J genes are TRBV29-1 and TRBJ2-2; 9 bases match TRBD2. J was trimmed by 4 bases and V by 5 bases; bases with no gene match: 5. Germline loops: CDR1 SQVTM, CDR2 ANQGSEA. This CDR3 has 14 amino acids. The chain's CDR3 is CSVSGGGATGELFF. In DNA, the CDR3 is TGCAGCGTTAGCGGCGGGGGGGCCACCGGGGAGCTGTTTTTT.

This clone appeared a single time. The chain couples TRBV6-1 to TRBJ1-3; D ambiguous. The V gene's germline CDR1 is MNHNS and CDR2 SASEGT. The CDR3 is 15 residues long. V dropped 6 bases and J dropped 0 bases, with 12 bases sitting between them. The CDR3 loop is CASRALKHSGNTIYF. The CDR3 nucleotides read TGTGCCAGCAGGGCCCTGAAACACTCTGGAAACACCATATATTTT.